This note documents a single TCR beta chain sequence. Its antigen is unidentified. The CDR3 is 14 residues long. Germline V lookup: CDR1 LNHDA, CDR2 SQIVND (reference sequence). The germline V and J ends were trimmed by 5 bases and 4 bases, with 12 bases remaining between them. Data came from immunoSEQ multiplex PCR; TCRdb stores just in-frame clones and leaves some out. The profile shows 90,000 or so clones, about 88% of them singletons. The record originates from a study of T cell responses to AZD1222 COVID-19 vaccine. Study in general: Pooling was applied to second doses at about 4 or about 12 weeks.

Study-level findings and limits: Spike as a whole was targeted by vaccine-associated CD4 TCRs, dominant at 160-218 and 743-854. Most donors were white British, females outnumbered males, and clonal diversity was possibly underestimated. Seropositivity was recorded at baseline in only a handful of AZD1222 recipients.

This chain links TRBV19 with TRBJ1-3, with D tentatively TRBD1 (5 bases). The receptor was isolated from an adult in good health. Sequenced here: peripheral blood, sampled on day 0 of AZD1222 vaccination. CDR3 amino acids: CASSEGPSGNTIYF. As DNA, the CDR3 is TGTGCCAGTAGTGAGGGACCATCGGGAAACACCATATATTTT.